This T cell receptor (beta chain) comes out of a study of blood T cell repertoires in COVID-19. Study summary: Samples of COVID-19 (acute and convalescent) were obtained from the United States, Italy and Spain. Sources were T cells, B-cell-depleted T cells, or PBMCs; the material itself was cDNA or gDNA.

As processed by the authors: Quantification of nucleated cells was approximated via reference gene primer amplification. Measured with immunoSEQ multiplex PCR; TCRdb has only the in-frame clones, and not every one. D and trimming come from the DNA, and the V and J calls and clone size come from that table. The table has about 350,000 clones, about 90% seen once. Germline CDR1 reads MNHNS; CDR2 reads SASEGT. This CDR3 has 15 amino acids. The junction had 9 bases not matched to a gene; V was cut back by 3 bases and J by 8 bases. This TCR came from a woman under 30 who had recovered from COVID-19. This chain links TRBV6-1 with TRBJ2-1; 8 bases line up with TRBD1. The specimen was peripheral blood. CDR3: CASSEAGGLYDEQFF. Here the CDR3 DNA reads TGTGCCAGCAGTGAGGCAGGGGGCTTGTACGATGAGCAGTTCTTC.